A single sample gave rise to the 30 T cell receptor beta chains below, sequenced in a study of T cell repertoires in aging, cancer and after chemotherapy. A mixed TRB-A/B primer pool amplified rearranged TRB by multiplex touch-down PCR. One entry per CDR3 protein, called by TCRdb with MiXCR from the multiplex PCR reads. Here the sample spans more than 9,000 distinct CDR3 sequences, roughly 40% being singletons. TCR beta rearrangements were amplified from peripheral blood genomic DNA. Sequenced: blood. These receptors all stem from a human donor in good health.

V usage is TRBV29-1 and J usage is TRBJ2-3; 10 positions agree with TRBD1. CDR3 length equals 16 residues. Trimming at V came to 0 bases and at J to 1 base, leaving 4 bases not matched to a gene. CDR1 SQVTM and CDR2 ANQGSEA come from the germline V gene. In DNA, the CDR3 is TGCAGCGTTGAAGAGCCCGGGACAGGGGGCACAGATACGCAGTATTTT. Translated: CSVEEPGTGGTDTQYF.

This chain uses TRBV27 with TRBJ2-7; no clear D gene. Trimming stripped 8 bases from V and 3 bases from J, with 14 bases between. This CDR3 has 13 amino acids. CDR1 and CDR2 from the germline V gene are MNHEY and SMNVEV (reference sequence). The CDR3 coding sequence is TGTGCCAGCGGTTCCGGCACCCTCTACGAGCAGTACTTC. Translating it yields CASGSGTLYEQYF.

V gene TRBV19 combines with J gene TRBJ2-6; D might be TRBD1 or TRBD2, each matching 7 bases. V was shortened by 5 bases and J by 0 bases, with 20 bases between the two germline ends. This CDR3 comprises 19 residues. Germline V lookup: CDR1 LNHDA, CDR2 SQIVND (reference sequence). The CDR3: CASSSLLDREGSGANVLTF. The CDR3 coding sequence is TGTGCCAGTAGTTCCCTACTCGACAGGGAGGGCTCTGGGGCCAACGTCCTGACTTTC.

V and J are TRBV29-1 and TRBJ1-2, with D unresolved. V was pared by 3 bases and J by 0 bases, with 17 bases between. The germline V gene has CDR1 SQVTM and CDR2 ANQGSEA. This CDR3 spans 16 amino acids. The CDR3 protein is CSVEAPGSVANYGYTF. Here the CDR3 DNA reads TGCAGCGTTGAGGCCCCTGGATCGGTAGCTAACTATGGCTACACCTTC.

V usage is TRBV6-2 or TRBV6-3 and J usage is TRBJ1-2; 7 bases align to TRBD1. J was trimmed by 2 bases and V by 3 bases; bases with no gene match: 9. The CDR3 has 16 amino acids. In germline, CDR1 is MNHEY, CDR2 SVGEGT. The CDR3 DNA follows: TGTGCCAGCAGTTATAAAACAGGGGATAAGAACTATGGCTACACCTTC. Encoded protein: CASSYKTGDKNYGYTF.

The gene calls are TRBV11-1 and TRBJ2-7; 8 nucleotides match TRBD2. J lost 1 base, V lost 5 bases, and 7 bases had no gene match. This CDR3 has 15 amino acids. Germline loops: CDR1 SGHAT, CDR2 FQDESV (reference sequence). The CDR3 here is CASSRQRGISYEQYF. CDR3 DNA: TGTGCCAGCAGCCGCCAGCGGGGGATTTCCTACGAGCAGTACTTC.

To note about this clonotype: Germline is not matched at one junction end, which may reflect a read error. The V gene is TRBV11-1, the J gene TRBJ2-1, with TRBD2 matching over 14 bases. Per the germline V gene, CDR1 is SGHAT and CDR2 is FQDESV (reference sequence). This CDR3 spans 18 amino acids. The CDR3 DNA follows: TGTGCCAGCAGCCCCACCCTGACTAGCGGGAGGGCTGAGAATGAGCAGTTCTTT. This encodes CASSPTLTSGRAENEQFF.

With respect to this clonotype: One end of the junction does not line up with germline, which may come from a read error. This sequence joins TRBV29-1 and TRBJ1-3; no clear D. The CDR3 has 13 residues. Per the germline V gene, CDR1 is SQVTM and CDR2 is ANQGSEA. The CDR3 DNA is TGCAGCGTTGAAATGGGGATAAGAAACTCCATATATTTT. Translating it yields CSVEMGIRNSIYF.

The chain carries TRBV6-1 and TRBJ1-2, with 9 positions matching TRBD1. CDR1 is MNHNS, CDR2 SASEGT, per germline. The CDR3 is 14 residues long. Germline trimming cut 5 bases from V and 4 bases from J; bases unmatched to any gene: 5. The CDR3 coding sequence is TGTGCCAGCAGTTCGGGACAGGGTTTCTATGGCTACACCTTC. This sequence encodes CASSSGQGFYGYTF.

This rearrangement joins TRBV6-5 to TRBJ2-2; no firm D call. From germline, CDR1 is MNHEY and CDR2 SVGAGI. The CDR3 length is 14 residues. V lost 2 bases, J lost 8 bases, and 12 bases lay in between. CDR3: CASSYASILGELFF. As DNA, the CDR3 is TGTGCCAGCAGTTACGCCTCGATACTAGGGGAGCTGTTTTTT.

This clonotype was picked up a small number of times. V is TRBV6-5 and J is TRBJ2-7; TRBD1 agrees at 8 bases. J was trimmed by 2 bases and V by 6 bases; bases with no gene match: 15. From germline, CDR1 is MNHEY and CDR2 SVGAGI. This CDR3 comprises 17 residues. In DNA, the CDR3 is TGTGCCAGCAGCCAGACAATTGGACAGGGTAGTACCTACGAGCAGTACTTC. Encoded protein: CASSQTIGQGSTYEQYF.

The V call is TRBV5-5, the J call TRBJ1-2; D uncertain. Trimming took 4 bases from V and 1 from J, leaving 17 bases between them. The germline V gene has CDR1 SGHKS and CDR2 YYEKEE (reference sequence). The CDR3 sequence is 16 residues long. CDR3 bases: TGTGCCAGCAGCAGCGTGTCGGACGGCTTTAACTATGGCTACACCTTC. It specifies CASSSVSDGFNYGYTF.

The chain has TRBV6-5 and TRBJ1-1, with D maybe TRBD1 (6 bases). Trimming took 2 bases from V and 5 from J, leaving 15 bases between them. The CDR3 has 15 amino acids. Germline CDR1 reads MNHEY; CDR2 reads SVGAGI. CDR3 protein: CASSYGPGGRTEAFF. CDR3 DNA sequence: TGTGCCAGCAGTTACGGACCCGGGGGCCGGACTGAAGCTTTCTTT.

The CDR3 DNA reads as TGTGCCAGCAGCCTCGCCATGAACACTGAAGCTTTCTTT. This sequence encodes CASSLAMNTEAFF. The rearrangement uses TRBV27 and TRBJ1-1, with D uncertain. The ends were cut back, 6 bases at V and 0 bases at J, with 8 bases in the middle. The CDR3 has 13 amino acids. CDR1 and CDR2 from the germline V gene are MNHEY and SMNVEV (reference sequence).

The chain carries TRBV30 and TRBJ2-6; TRBD2 might be the D (6 bases). Germline loops: CDR1 GTSNPN, CDR2 SVGIG (reference sequence). CDR3 length equals 15 residues. Trimming took 0 bases from V and 1 from J, leaving 7 bases between them. CDR3 in DNA: TGTGCCTGGAGTGTGGGGGGATCTGGGGCCAACGTCCTGACTTTC. It encodes CAWSVGGSGANVLTF. The full variable domain, rest sourced from reference TRBV30 and TRBJ2-6, is SQTIHQWPATLVQPVGSPLSLECTVEGTSNPNLYWYRQAAGRGLQLLFYSVGIGQISSEVPQNLSASRPQDRQFILSSKKLLLSDSGFYLCAWSVGGSGANVLTFGAGSRLTVL.

The V gene is TRBV6-6, the J gene TRBJ1-1; 7 bases align to TRBD1. The CDR3 is 14 residues long. V lost 0 bases and J lost 7; bases outside the gene matches: 5. Germline CDR1 is MNHNY and CDR2 is SVGAGI (reference sequence). The CDR3 loop is CASSYSQQGIEAFF. Written as DNA, the CDR3 is TGTGCCAGCAGTTACTCTCAACAGGGGATTGAAGCTTTCTTT.

This clonotype counts as medium-sized. The J gene is TRBJ2-7, the V gene TRBV19; 9 bases are a match to TRBD1. Germline V lookup: CDR1 LNHDA, CDR2 SQIVND (reference sequence). The J segment lost 4 bases and the V segment lost 9 bases, leaving 10 bases of the junction unmatched. This CDR3 spans 14 amino acids. The CDR3 protein is CASQPGQGQYEQYF. CDR3 DNA sequence: TGTGCCAGCCAGCCGGGACAGGGTCAGTACGAGCAGTACTTC. The whole variable domain, filled in from reference TRBV19 and TRBJ2-7, reads DGGITQSPKYLFRKEGQNVTLSCEQNLNHDAMYWYRQDPGQGLRLIYYSQIVNDFQKGDIAEGYSVSREKKESFPLTVTSAQKNPTAFYLCASQPGQGQYEQYFGPGTRLTVT.

The sample holds a few counts of this clonotype. The chain has TRBV18 and TRBJ2-1; D uncertain. Germline loops: CDR1 KGHSH, CDR2 LQKENI. The CDR3 runs to 16 residues. The V gene lost 3 bases and the J gene lost 6 bases, with 18 bases spanning the gap. CDR3 coding DNA: TGTGCCAGCTCACCCCCCGGGCCTGGCGGCATCAATGAGCAGTTCTTC. This sequence encodes CASSPPGPGGINEQFF.

The count of this clonotype is one. This sequence joins TRBV7-9 and TRBJ2-5, with D perhaps TRBD1 (5 bases). CDR1 and CDR2 from the germline V gene are SEHNR and FQNEAQ (reference sequence). CDR3 length: 15 residues. Trimming removed 2 bases from V and 1 base from J, with 11 bases in between. The DNA of the CDR3 is TGTGCCAGCAGCTTATCAGAGACAGTCCAAGAGACCCAGTACTTC. Amino acids: CASSLSETVQETQYF.

The chain joins TRBV6-2 or TRBV6-3 to TRBJ2-1; D is possibly TRBD2 (7 bases). The germline V and J ends were trimmed by 2 bases and 5 bases, with 13 bases remaining between them. Per germline, CDR1 MNHEY and CDR2 SVGEGT. The CDR3 spans 15 residues. For the CDR3, the DNA is TGTGCCAGCAGTTACGGGGGGGCGGGAAACAATGAGCAGTTCTTC. Protein product: CASSYGGAGNNEQFF.

This clonotype is judged medium-sized. The chain carries TRBV29-1 and TRBJ2-5; unclear D gene. The CDR3 has 13 residues. CDR1 is SQVTM, CDR2 ANQGSEA, per germline. Between the trimmed V and J ends, which lost 6 bases and 2 bases, there was a span of 13 bases. CDR3 amino acids: CSVGSVPQETQYF. DNA for the CDR3: TGCAGCGTGGGTTCGGTCCCGCAAGAGACCCAGTACTTC.

In this sample, this clonotype turned up a few times. The J gene is TRBJ2-7, the V gene TRBV6-1; no firm D call. The length of the CDR3 is 13 residues. V lost 3 bases to trimming and J lost 9 bases, with 15 bases between them. Germline V gene data show CDR1 as MNHNS and CDR2 as SASEGT. The CDR3 protein is CASSETPVHGQYF. In DNA form, the CDR3 reads TGTGCCAGCAGTGAGACCCCCGTCCACGGGCAGTACTTC.

This rearrangement joins TRBV29-1 to TRBJ2-4; D possibly corresponds to TRBD1 (5 bases). The CDR3 extends over 13 amino acids. V was pared by 1 base and J by 3 bases, with 7 bases between. Germline CDR1 SQVTM, CDR2 ANQGSEA. The CDR3 loop reads CSVEGQGKNIQYF. The DNA for the CDR3 is TGCAGCGTTGAAGGGCAGGGCAAAAACATTCAGTACTTC.

This clonotype was seen only a few times. The chain uses TRBV6-2 or TRBV6-3 and TRBJ2-3, with unresolved D. The CDR3 is made up of 13 amino acids. Germline V gene data show CDR1 as MNHEY and CDR2 as SVGEGT. Trimming left V 2 bases short and J 4 bases short, with 7 bases between. This CDR3 reads CASSYTEADTQYF. CDR3 in DNA: TGTGCCAGCAGTTACACCGAGGCAGATACGCAGTATTTT.

The genes are TRBV15 and TRBJ2-1; D might be TRBD1 or TRBD2, each matching 5 bases. Germline-derived CDR1 and CDR2 are LNHNV and YYDKDF (reference sequence). This CDR3 has 18 amino acids. Trimming shortened V by 1 base and J by 0 bases, and 16 bases separated the two germline ends. CDR3 amino acids: CATSRVSGPGSSYNEQFF. The DNA of the CDR3 is TGTGCCACCAGCAGAGTTTCGGGCCCAGGGAGCTCCTACAATGAGCAGTTCTTC.

The table lists this clonotype with a few counts. CDR3 region: CASSSWTVLGEQFF. The CDR3 nucleotides read TGTGCCAGCAGTTCCTGGACAGTTTTAGGTGAGCAGTTCTTC. The V call is TRBV6-5, the J call TRBJ2-1, with D possibly TRBD1 on 6 matching bases. The CDR3 consists of 14 residues. V was shortened by 4 bases and J by 9 bases, with 16 bases between the two germline ends. Germline CDR1 is MNHEY and CDR2 is SVGAGI.

This rearrangement joins TRBV18 to TRBJ1-4; no clear D gene. The CDR3 sequence is 15 residues long. In germline, CDR1 is KGHSH, CDR2 LQKENI. The ends were cut back, 9 bases at V and 0 bases at J, with 14 bases in the middle. Here the CDR3 reads CASTIRGTTNEKLFF. For the CDR3, the DNA is TGTGCCAGTACCATCCGTGGGACAACTAATGAAAAACTGTTTTTT.

Only a few counts were recorded for this clonotype. The J gene is TRBJ2-2, the V gene TRBV7-6; 9 bases fit TRBD2. The germline gives CDR1 SGHVS, CDR2 FNYEAQ. V gave up 5 bases and J gave up 0 bases; unmatched junction bases: 19. The CDR3 runs 21 residues. The CDR3 here is CASSGPGARSGRPSNTGELFF. DNA of the CDR3: TGTGCCAGCAGCGGACCCGGAGCTAGGAGCGGGAGGCCATCGAACACCGGGGAGCTGTTTTTT. The full variable domain, completed using reference TRBV7-6 and TRBJ2-2, is GAGVSQSPRYKVTKRGQDVALRCDPISGHVSLYWYRQALGQGPEFLTYFNYEAQQDKSGLPNDRFSAERPEGSISTLTIQRTEQRDSAMYRCASSGPGARSGRPSNTGELFFGEGSRLTVL.

This clonotype was seen only a few times. The rearrangement joins TRBV11-2 to TRBJ2-2; the D is unclear. This CDR3 is built from 14 residues. The germline gives CDR1 SGHAT, CDR2 FQNNGV. V shed 1 base and J shed 5 bases, with 8 bases lying between them. CDR3 in DNA: TGTGCCAGCAGCTTAGTTAGGAAAACCGGGGAGCTGTTTTTT. As protein: CASSLVRKTGELFF.

The chain recombines TRBV6-1 with TRBJ1-6; 7 nucleotides agree with TRBD1. This CDR3 has 15 residues. The ends lost 1 base at V and 6 bases at J; junction bases unmatched: 3. The germline V gene has CDR1 MNHNS and CDR2 SASEGT. The CDR3 bases are TGTGCCAGCAGTGAAGGCGCAGGGGGTAATTCACCCCTCCACTTT. Protein: CASSEGAGGNSPLHF.